The entry that follows covers one T cell receptor (beta chain) sequence. With a J-beta primer mix and a sample-barcoded 5' primer, a second PCR ran about 6 to 11 cycles. Using its own MiXCR run on the 5' RACE reads, TCRdb lists one record per CDR3 protein. The table shows approximately 790,000 distinct CDR3 sequences, with about 59% occurring only once. Trimming cost V 5 bases and J 6 bases; bases outside gene matches: 5. This CDR3 comprises 14 residues. CDR1 is MNHEY, CDR2 SMNVEV, per germline (reference sequence). Roughly 9.2 milliliters was the volume of peripheral blood drawn from each donor. This entry comes from a study of blood T cells in healthy people across ages.

The sample taken for sequencing was blood. The receptor was derived from a man in his thirties or forties in good health. The gene calls are TRBV27 and TRBJ1-4; 8 bases map to TRBD1. The CDR3 loop reads CASSRTGPYEKLFF. DNA of the CDR3: TGTGCCAGCAGTAGGACAGGGCCATATGAAAAACTGTTTTTT.